This is a list of T cell receptor beta chains from one sample in a study of CD8 T cells in Susac syndrome. TCRdb redid the calling of the immunoSEQ multiplex PCR reads with MiXCR, one entry per CDR3 protein. Of 160,000 or so distinct CDR3 sequences in the sample, roughly 96% are singletons; the top ten hold about 0.15%. The sample was CD8+ T cells from PBMCs. The source is a human donor with multiple sclerosis. Each CDR3 is given with its conserved first and last residue. The D gene is left open where the match is weak. The size entry is marked missing in some rows and otherwise reads once, few, many or a size class.

d_call	v_call	j_call	clone_size	cdr3_aa	cdr3_nt
NA	TRBV30	TRBJ1-1	NA	CAWSSRMNTEAFF	TGTGCCTGGAGTTCGCGGATGAACACTGAAGCTTTCTTT
NA	TRBV25-1	TRBJ2-7	NA	CASSEPGLGAGGEQYF	TGTGCCAGCAGTGAGCCGGGACTCGGAGCCGGTGGTGAGCAGTACTTC
NA	TRBV29-1	TRBJ2-5	NA	CSVEDGTEGETQYF	TGCAGCGTTGAAGATGGGACCGAGGGGGAGACCCAGTACTTC
NA	TRBV10-3	TRBJ2-1	NA	CAINQEGGYNEQFF	TGTGCCATCAATCAGGAGGGGGGATACAATGAGCAGTTCTTC
NA	TRBV7-9	TRBJ1-1	NA	CASSPDRLYTEAFF	TGTGCCAGCAGCCCCGACCGCCTGTACACTGAAGCTTTCTTT
NA	TRBV27	TRBJ1-2	NA	CASSFRGSLDGYTF	TGTGCCAGCAGTTTTCGAGGCAGCTTAGATGGCTACACCTTC
NA	TRBV19	TRBJ2-1	few	CASSTSGYNEQFF	TGTGCCAGTAGTACAAGTGGGTACAATGAGCAGTTCTTC
NA	TRBV29-1	TRBJ2-3	NA	CSVETTRTAGTDTQYF	TGCAGCGTTGAAACGACGCGGACGGCGGGGACAGATACGCAGTATTTT
NA	TRBV7-9	TRBJ2-7	once	CASSLYRTTEEQYF	TGTGCCAGCAGCTTATACAGGACCACTGAGGAGCAGTACTTC
NA	TRBV14	TRBJ2-1	NA	CASSQMGQAESNEQFF	TGTGCCAGCAGCCAAATGGGTCAAGCTGAAAGCAATGAGCAGTTCTTC
NA	TRBV2	TRBJ2-1	few	CASTSSYNEQFF	TGTGCCAGCACCTCGTCCTACAATGAGCAGTTCTTC
TRBD2	TRBV3-1	TRBJ2-3	NA	CASSQVASGGDKGGRHRPDTQYF	TGTGCCAGCAGCCAAGTCGCTAGCGGGGGGGATAAGGGAGGCCGCCACCGGCCAGATACGCAGTATTTT
NA	TRBV20-1	TRBJ2-1	NA	CSARGIHHSYNEQFF	TGCAGTGCTAGAGGGATCCACCACTCCTACAATGAGCAGTTCTTC
NA	TRBV2	TRBJ1-5	NA	CASRPTENNQPQHF	TGTGCCAGCAGGCCGACAGAGAATAATCAGCCCCAGCATTTT
NA	TRBV3-1	TRBJ1-1	NA	CASSQPTLNTEAFF	TGTGCCAGCAGCCAACCGACACTGAACACTGAAGCTTTCTTT
NA	TRBV2	TRBJ2-1	once	CASSEAEPQSYNEQFF	TGTGCCAGCAGTGAAGCAGAGCCGCAATCCTACAATGAGCAGTTCTTC
NA	TRBV15	TRBJ1-5	NA	CATSRELGSNQPQHF	TGTGCCACCAGCAGAGAGTTGGGCAGCAATCAGCCCCAGCATTTT
TRBD2	TRBV5-1	TRBJ2-7	NA	CASSWDSGGTYEQYF	TGCGCCAGCAGCTGGGACTCCGGGGGGACCTACGAGCAGTACTTC
NA	TRBV7-6	TRBJ1-1	NA	CASSFVQDSEAFF	TGTGCCAGCAGCTTTGTACAGGACAGTGAAGCTTTCTTT
TRBD1	TRBV18	TRBJ1-1	NA	CASSPKAGGEAFF	TGTGCCAGCTCACCAAAGGCAGGGGGAGAAGCTTTCTTT
NA	TRBV27	TRBJ1-5	NA	CASSLATGPWPQHF	TGTGCCAGCAGTCTGGCCACGGGCCCATGGCCCCAGCATTTT
NA	TRBV5-1	TRBJ1-6	NA	CASSLAGVAHNSPLHF	TGCGCCAGCAGCTTGGCTGGGGTAGCTCATAATTCACCCCTCCACTTT
NA	TRBV7-7	TRBJ2-5	NA	CASSFAPEGETQYF	TGTGCTAGCAGCTTTGCGCCGGAGGGAGAGACCCAGTACTTC
NA	TRBV25-1	TRBJ1-1	NA	CASSDHRRTEAFF	TGTGCCAGCAGTGATCACAGGCGCACTGAAGCTTTCTTT
NA	TRBV12-3/TRBV12-4	TRBJ1-2	NA	CASSFGGGYTF	TGTGCCAGCAGTTTCGGGGGCGGCTACACCTTC
NA	TRBV7-8	TRBJ1-1	NA	CASSLDGGPNTEAFF	TGTGCCAGCAGCTTAGATGGGGGGCCCAACACTGAAGCTTTCTTT
TRBD1	TRBV20-1	TRBJ1-6	NA	CSATPGTGLPLHF	TGCAGTGCAACCCCCGGGACAGGGTTACCCCTCCACTTT
NA	TRBV12-3/TRBV12-4	TRBJ2-1	NA	CASSRLHRDLNNEQFF	TGTGCCAGCAGCCGCCTCCACCGAGACCTTAACAATGAGCAGTTCTTC
TRBD1	TRBV9	TRBJ2-3	NA	CASSVETGGPTDTQYF	TGTGCCAGCAGCGTAGAAACAGGGGGCCCCACAGATACGCAGTATTTT
NA	TRBV29-1	TRBJ1-5	once	CSARRNQPQHF	TGCAGCGCACGGCGCAATCAGCCCCAGCATTTT
TRBD1	TRBV28	TRBJ1-2	NA	CASSPDRGPSSRYGYTF	TGTGCCAGCAGTCCTGACAGGGGGCCCTCGTCTAGGTATGGCTACACCTTC
NA	TRBV4-2	TRBJ1-2	NA	CASSQALQANYGYTF	TGTGCCAGCAGCCAGGCCCTTCAAGCTAACTATGGCTACACCTTC
NA	TRBV15	TRBJ2-1	NA	CATSRGAGRTYNEQFF	TGTGCCACCAGCAGAGGGGCGGGGCGGACCTACAATGAGCAGTTCTTC
NA	TRBV9	TRBJ2-3	NA	CASSVEGIDTQYF	TGTGCCAGCAGCGTCGAGGGGATAGATACGCAGTATTTT
NA	TRBV3-1	TRBJ2-1	NA	CASSQYQSYIYNEQFF	TGTGCCAGCAGCCAGTATCAATCATACATCTACAATGAGCAGTTCTTC
NA	TRBV20-1	TRBJ2-7	NA	CSASRRASTYEQYF	TGCAGTGCTAGTCGGAGGGCTTCGACCTACGAGCAGTACTTC
TRBD2	TRBV7-8	TRBJ2-3	NA	CASSQTSGGPDTQYF	TGTGCCAGCAGCCAGACTAGCGGGGGCCCAGATACGCAGTATTTT
NA	TRBV20-1	TRBJ1-5	NA	CSAGLQPQHF	TGCAGTGCTGGTCTTCAGCCCCAGCATTTT
TRBD1	TRBV27	TRBJ1-5	once	CASSPGTEWDQPQHF	TGTGCCAGCAGCCCCGGGACAGAATGGGATCAGCCCCAGCATTTT